This TCR beta chain was found in a study of Ad26.COV2.S vaccination and SARS-CoV-2 variants. The V end was cut by 3 bases, the J end by 0 bases, with 9 bases between. Per the germline V gene, CDR1 is LNHDA and CDR2 is SQIVND (reference sequence). The CDR3 loop spans 15 amino acids. The treatment denotes: about 20 received Ad26.COV2.S at low or high dose, single or two shots; about 5 received placebo; per-sample allocation not given. After the first vaccine or placebo injection, samples were drawn on day 63. An adult donor aged 18-55 years was enrolled in Boston. Overall study results and limits: The study found higher spike-specific TCR breadth in vaccine than placebo recipients. Estimates derived from TCR breadth and depth analyses may have underestimated total T cell responses.

The table came from immunoSEQ multiplex PCR; TCRdb's copy has only in-frame clones and leaves some out. The sample yields roughly 250,000 clones, roughly nine tenths seen once. Note on this clone: No antigen is known for it.

This clonotype was sampled from a person between 18 and 59 years old who received the Ad26.COV2.S COVID-19 vaccine or a placebo. V and J are TRBV19 and TRBJ1-3, with no clear D. Source: peripheral blood, taken in a trial of Ad26.COV2.S vaccine versus placebo. CDR3 in amino acids: CASSIASASGNTIYF. The CDR3 DNA reads TGTGCCAGTAGTATCGCCTCTGCCTCTGGAAACACCATATATTTT.